The 6 T cell receptor beta chains listed next were all sequenced from one sample in a study of blood T cell repertoires in COVID-19. Measured with immunoSEQ multiplex PCR; TCRdb has only the in-frame clones, and not every one. The sample shows tens of thousands of clones, around nine tenths of them seen only once. The sample comprised peripheral blood. The receptors here all came from a man of 80 years or more with active or convalescent COVID-19.

The CDR3 coding sequence is TGTGCCAGCAGCTTAGGGCTTGGAAACACCATATATTTT. Translated: CASSLGLGNTIYF. The gene calls are TRBV11-3 and TRBJ1-3; D is unclear. Germline CDR1 reads SGHNT; CDR2 reads YENEEA. This CDR3 comprises 13 residues. V was cut by 1 base and J by 3 bases, with 4 bases left in between.

The DNA for the CDR3 is TGTGCCAGCAGTGGGGGGGGACTAGCGGGAGGGCCGAGGGAGCTGTTTTTT. Encoded protein: CASSGGGLAGGPRELFF. The rearrangement links TRBV27 to TRBJ2-2; the match to TRBD2 covers 16 bases. Germline V lookup: CDR1 MNHEY, CDR2 SMNVEV (reference sequence). CDR3 length: 17 amino acids. The V gene end was trimmed by 5 bases and the J gene end by 9 bases; junction bases not matched to a gene: 9.

V gene TRBV7-2 combines with J gene TRBJ2-7; D is uncertain. Germline CDR1 reads SGHTA; CDR2 reads FQGNSA. The CDR3 totals 14 residues. Trimming cost V 4 bases and J 1 base, with 11 bases left between them. Here the CDR3 DNA reads TGTGCCAGCAGCTCGGCGACATTGTCCTACGAGCAGTACGTC. Its protein is CASSSATLSYEQYV.

The gene calls are TRBV21-1 and TRBJ2-3; the D call TRBD1 from the table was never checked on the DNA. TRBV21-1 is given as a pseudogene. The CDR3 contains 16 residues. DNA of the CDR3: TGTGCCAGCAGCAAAGACAGGTTGGGAAGCACAGATACGCAGTATTTT. It codes for CASSKDRLGSTDTQYF.

This sequence joins TRBV12-2 and TRBJ1-5; the table's D call of TRBD1 was not tested on the DNA. TRBV12-2 is noted as a pseudogene. This CDR3 is built from 16 residues. The chain's CDR3 is CASRLDREGGNQPQHF. The CDR3 DNA reads as TGTGCAAGTCGCCTCGACAGGGAAGGCGGCAATCAGCCCCAGCATTTT.

V is TRBV20-1 and J is TRBJ2-5; no clear D. Trimming removed 6 bases at V and 4 bases at J, with 9 bases between. Germline CDR1 reads DFQATT; CDR2 reads SNEGSKA (reference sequence). CDR3 length: 11 amino acids. The CDR3 reads CSAPSGETQYF. CDR3 DNA sequence: TGCAGTGCCCCCTCCGGAGAGACCCAGTACTTC.